The source of this T cell receptor (beta chain) is a study of blood T cell repertoires in COVID-19. Study as a whole: Sources were T cells, B-cell-depleted T cells, or PBMCs; the material itself was cDNA or gDNA.

Adults between about 18 and 89 years of age took part from 20 to 25 US areas. Self-reported history from a screening survey and questionnaire set each donor's cohort. TCRdb's table, derived via immunoSEQ multiplex PCR, lists solely in-frame clones and lacks some. The table includes more than 300,000 clones, more than 85% detected once. Trimming removed 5 bases from V and 0 bases from J, with 14 bases in between. The CDR3 contains 16 residues. CDR1 and CDR2 from the germline V gene are LNHDA and SQIVND (reference sequence). This clone appeared once. What was sequenced was PBMCs or T cells enriched from blood (not recorded which). The J gene is TRBJ2-1, the V gene TRBV19; no reliable D call. This sequence originates from a woman aged 25 to 39 who had been exposed to COVID-19. The CDR3 protein is CASSARLSHSYNEQFF. Written as DNA, the CDR3 is TGTGCCAGTAGTGCCAGACTCTCCCACTCCTACAATGAGCAGTTCTTC.